These T cell receptor beta chains were read from a single sample in a study of brain T cells in children with intractable seizures. Clones were read by immunoSEQ multiplex PCR, and TCRdb kept only the in-frame ones, dropping some. The sample shows 95,000 to 120,000 clones, roughly 92% of them seen only once. The sample was peripheral blood, taken at surgery. The receptor source for this set is a boy under two years old with hemimegalencephaly and intractable seizures. The CDR3 runs from the conserved cysteine through the conserved F or W. A D gene is named only where the DNA matches it firmly. Clone size, where shown, is once, few, many, or a class for clones that have expanded.

TGTGCCAGCAGCCCCCAAACGGTGAATACGCAGTATTTT,CASSPQTVNTQYF,TRBJ2-3,TRBV7-9,NA,NA
TGTGCCACCAGTGACAATCCGAATCGGCGGGAGGGCGGCAATGAGCAGTTCTTC,CATSDNPNRREGGNEQFF,TRBJ2-1,TRBV24-1,TRBD2,NA
TGTGCCAGCAGCCTGAGGAGAGGAGAGACCCAGTACTTC,CASSLRRGETQYF,TRBJ2-5,TRBV7-6,NA,NA
TGTGCCTGGAGTGTAGGGACTAGCACAGATACGCAGTATTTT,CAWSVGTSTDTQYF,TRBJ2-3,TRBV30,NA,NA
TGTGCCAGCGGAATGGGGGGAGGGTCCGGAAACATTCAGTACTTC,CASGMGGGSGNIQYF,TRBJ2-4,TRBV7-2,TRBD2,NA
TGTGCCAGCAGTGCTACCGGGACAGTCAATTCACCCCTCCACTTT,CASSATGTVNSPLHF,TRBJ1-6,TRBV25-1,TRBD1,NA
TGTGCCAGCAGCGCCGGGACAGCAAATGAAAAACTGTTTTTT,CASSAGTANEKLFF,TRBJ1-4,TRBV7-2,TRBD1,NA
TGTGCCAGCAGCTTATGGGGACAGGGGTACACCGGGGAGCTGTTTTTT,CASSLWGQGYTGELFF,TRBJ2-2,TRBV7-2,TRBD1,NA
TGTGCCAGCAGCTTATTACTAGCGGGAGGGTCCCCCTACGAGCAGTACTTC,CASSLLLAGGSPYEQYF,TRBJ2-7,TRBV7-3,TRBD2,NA
TGTGCCAGCAGCCCCGGGACTTCAACCAAAAACATTCAGTACTTC,CASSPGTSTKNIQYF,TRBJ2-4,TRBV5-4,NA,NA
TGTGCCAGCGTGGGCGGGAGCGCCTCCTACAATGAGCAGTTCTTC,CASVGGSASYNEQFF,TRBJ2-1,TRBV28,TRBD2,NA
TGTGCCAGCAGTCCTACACCACGGACAGGGCTGAACACTGAAGCTTTCTTT,CASSPTPRTGLNTEAFF,TRBJ1-1,TRBV27,TRBD1,few
TGCGCCAGCAGCGGGCGGACTAGCGGGAGTTTTAGCAATGAGCAGTTCTTC,CASSGRTSGSFSNEQFF,TRBJ2-1,TRBV5-1,TRBD2,NA
TGTGCCAGCAGTGTAACAGGGGGCACTGAAGCTTTCTTT,CASSVTGGTEAFF,TRBJ1-1,TRBV28,TRBD1,NA
TGTGCCAGCAGCAGGGGACCGTCGAACACTGAAGCTTTCTTT,CASSRGPSNTEAFF,TRBJ1-1,TRBV5-6,NA,NA
TGCAGCGTGAGGGCAGAGAGCTCCTACGAGCAGTACTTC,CSVRAESSYEQYF,TRBJ2-7,TRBV29-1,NA,once
TGTGCCAGCAGCGCTACGAGCTCCTACGAGCAGTACTTC,CASSATSSYEQYF,TRBJ2-7,TRBV27,NA,NA
TGTGCCAGCAGGGGATGGGACAGCTACAATGAGCAGTTCTTC,CASRGWDSYNEQFF,TRBJ2-1,TRBV28,TRBD1,NA
TGCGCCAGCAGCGTGGATCCAAGCTCCTACGAGCAGTACTTC,CASSVDPSSYEQYF,TRBJ2-7,TRBV5-1,NA,NA
TGTGCCAGCAGCTATGGGGTTTCACCCCTCCACTTT,CASSYGVSPLHF,TRBJ1-6,TRBV5-6,NA,NA
TGTGCCAGCAGCTTAACACAGGGAAGGACCCAGTACTTC,CASSLTQGRTQYF,TRBJ2-5,TRBV7-3,NA,once
TGTGCCAGCAGTGAAGAGGTTCTAGATACGCAGTATTTT,CASSEEVLDTQYF,TRBJ2-3,TRBV2,NA,NA
TGTGCCAGCAGTGAACAGGGGGAGGGACTAGACGGGTTCGAGACCCAGTACTTC,CASSEQGEGLDGFETQYF,TRBJ2-5,TRBV2,NA,NA
TGCGCCAGCAGCCAAGGACTAGCGGGACCTTTTTCCTACGAGCAGTACTTC,CASSQGLAGPFSYEQYF,TRBJ2-7,TRBV4-1,TRBD2,NA
TGTGCCATCAGTGGGCGGGGGTCGGCCTATGGCTACACCTTC,CAISGRGSAYGYTF,TRBJ1-2,TRBV10-3,NA,many
TGTGCCACCAGCAGAGATACGGGGGGGACGGAAAAACTGTTTTTT,CATSRDTGGTEKLFF,TRBJ1-4,TRBV15,NA,NA
TGTGCCAGCAGCACGCCGGGACTAGCGGTCTACGAGCAGTACTTC,CASSTPGLAVYEQYF,TRBJ2-7,TRBV11-3,TRBD2,NA
TGTGCCAGCAGCCCTCCGACTAGCGGGAGCCCCTACGAGCAGTACTTC,CASSPPTSGSPYEQYF,TRBJ2-7,TRBV11-2,TRBD2,NA
TGTGCCAGCAGTCAGGGGGCTAATTCACCCCTCCACTTT,CASSQGANSPLHF,TRBJ1-6,TRBV6-4,TRBD1,NA
TGTGCCACCAGCGTACAGCCCTACGAGCAGTACTTC,CATSVQPYEQYF,TRBJ2-7,TRBV15,NA,once
TGTGGATCGAGCGGGAGTTACAATGAGCAGTTCTTC,CGSSGSYNEQFF,TRBJ2-1,TRBV30,TRBD2,NA
TGTGCCAGTGCAGGTGGGCAGGTCACAGATACGCAGTATTTT,CASAGGQVTDTQYF,TRBJ2-3,TRBV2,NA,NA
TGCGCCAGCAGCCAGGGGGTGAGGGATACGCAGTATTTT,CASSQGVRDTQYF,TRBJ2-3,TRBV4-1,NA,NA
TGTGCCAGCAGGCCCCATCCCGGGACAGGGGCCGGGGAGCTGTTTTTT,CASRPHPGTGAGELFF,TRBJ2-2,TRBV3-1/TRBV3-2,TRBD1,NA
TGTGCCAGCAGCTTGGCCGGACAGGGAGAGACCCAGTACTTC,CASSLAGQGETQYF,TRBJ2-5,TRBV5-4,TRBD1,NA
TGCGCCAGCAGCTCCGGGACTACAACCTACGAGCAGTACTTC,CASSSGTTTYEQYF,TRBJ2-7,TRBV5-1,TRBD2,NA
TGTGCCAGCAGCTTAGAAGGACCTGGACAAGAGACCCAGTACTTC,CASSLEGPGQETQYF,TRBJ2-5,TRBV11-3,NA,NA
TGTGCCAGCAGCTTGCCGGGACGGTCCTACGAGCAGTACTTC,CASSLPGRSYEQYF,TRBJ2-7,TRBV7-8,NA,NA
TGTGCCAGCTCACCATTGAGCGCAGGACTTTATGGCTACACCTTC,CASSPLSAGLYGYTF,TRBJ1-2,TRBV18,NA,NA
TGCGCCAGCAGCCAAGATCCCGCAGGACTCTATGGCTACACCTTC,CASSQDPAGLYGYTF,TRBJ1-2,TRBV4-1,NA,once
TGTGCCACCAACTGGGCCGGGGAGCTGTTTTTT,CATNWAGELFF,TRBJ2-2,TRBV28,NA,NA
TGTGCCAGCAACCAACAGAGGAGGTCAGATACGCAGTATTTT,CASNQQRRSDTQYF,TRBJ2-3,TRBV28,NA,NA
TGTGCCAGCAGACCCCCGGGACAGGGGGGAAACACCATATATTTT,CASRPPGQGGNTIYF,TRBJ1-3,TRBV6-5,TRBD1,NA
TGTGCCAGCAGCAGGACCGCGGTAGAGGGCTACACCTTC,CASSRTAVEGYTF,TRBJ1-2,TRBV5-4,NA,NA
TGTGCCAGCAGTTTCTGGCGGGGGGGTGGTGCGGAGACCCAGTACTTC,CASSFWRGGGAETQYF,TRBJ2-5,TRBV27,TRBD2,NA
TGTGCCAGCAGCTTAGGAGGCGGGAGCCTCTCCTACAATGAGCAGTTCTTC,CASSLGGGSLSYNEQFF,TRBJ2-1,TRBV7-9,TRBD2,NA
TGTGCCAGCAGCCAGTTTAGCAATCAGCCCCAGCATTTT,CASSQFSNQPQHF,TRBJ1-5,TRBV4-2,NA,NA
TGCGCCAGCAGCCAAGTATTCCGGGCCCAGTTTTACGAGCAGTACTTC,CASSQVFRAQFYEQYF,TRBJ2-7,TRBV4-3,NA,NA
TGTGCCAGCGGCATCGGGCTAGACACAGATACGCAGTATTTT,CASGIGLDTDTQYF,TRBJ2-3,TRBV27,NA,NA
TGCGCCAGCAGCTTTTTTACTAGCGGGAGGCCCCAAGAGACCCAGTACTTC,CASSFFTSGRPQETQYF,TRBJ2-5,TRBV5-1,TRBD2,NA